These 19 T cell receptor beta chains were sequenced from one sample in a study of cytomegalovirus exposure and HLA in healthy donors. Researchers ran the PCR with 60 Vbeta and 13 Jbeta primers. Clones were read by immunoSEQ multiplex PCR, and TCRdb kept only the in-frame ones, dropping some. This sample has nearly 95,000 clones, with over 55% found just once. The source material was PBMCs. These receptors all come from a woman in her 30s in good health and CMV-seronegative.

The chain links TRBV12-2 to TRBJ2-5; the D call of TRBD2 is as the table states it, not checked on the DNA. TRBV12-2 is a known pseudogene. This CDR3 is 15 amino acids long. As DNA, the CDR3 is TGTGCAAGTCGCACTAGGTGGGAAGAACAAGAGACCCAGTACTTC. It codes for CASRTRWEEQETQYF.

This clone was picked up a small number of times. This chain joins TRBV28 and TRBJ2-3; 7 bases are a match to TRBD2. The CDR3 loop spans 14 amino acids. From germline, CDR1 is MDHEN and CDR2 SYDVKM. Losses at the gene ends were 0 bases for V and 3 bases for J; bases not matched to a gene: 0. CDR3 protein: CASSLWGGTDTQYF. The DNA of the CDR3 is TGTGCCAGCAGTTTATGGGGGGGGACAGATACGCAGTATTTT.

This clone was seen only a few times. This chain links TRBV9 with TRBJ1-4; D gene uncertain. Between the trimmed V and J ends, which lost 0 bases and 0 bases, there was a span of 6 bases. The CDR3 has 15 residues. Looked up from germline, CDR1 is SGDLS and CDR2 is YYNGEE. CDR3 region: CASSVEPTTNEKLFF. In DNA form, the CDR3 reads TGTGCCAGCAGCGTAGAGCCCACAACTAATGAAAAACTGTTTTTT.

This clone showed up just a few times. The CDR3 DNA reads as TGTGCCAGCAGCGTATTTCGACAGGGGTACTACGAGCAGTACTTC. Translating gives CASSVFRQGYYEQYF. V usage is TRBV9 and J usage is TRBJ2-7, with TRBD1 matching 8 bases. The V segment lost 1 base and the J segment 3 bases; nucleotides outside the gene matches: 6. CDR1 and CDR2 (germline): SGDLS, YYNGEE. This CDR3 has 15 residues.

The rearrangement joins TRBV5-6 to TRBJ2-3; D gene ambiguous. Germline loops: CDR1 SGHDT, CDR2 YYEEEE. This CDR3 contains 13 residues. Trimming removed 4 bases from V and 2 bases from J, with 8 bases in between. CDR3 bases: TGTGCCAGCAGCCTGGCTTACACAGATACGCAGTATTTT. As protein: CASSLAYTDTQYF.

The chain employs TRBV5-1 and TRBJ1-1; D ambiguous. Germline V CDR1 and CDR2: SGHRS, YFSETQ. Trimming took off 2 bases at V and 0 bases at J, with 8 bases between the two ends. This CDR3 is built from 14 residues. In DNA, the CDR3 is TGCGCCAGCAGCTTCAACTCTTTGAACACTGAAGCTTTCTTT. As protein: CASSFNSLNTEAFF.

CDR3 DNA sequence: TGTGCCTGGAGTCAAAGAACAGGGTATGCGGAGACCCAGTACTTC. Translated, it gives CAWSQRTGYAETQYF. This chain uses TRBV30 with TRBJ2-5, with D perhaps matching TRBD1 (6 bases). The germline gives CDR1 GTSNPN, CDR2 SVGIG (reference sequence). Trimming removed 2 bases from V and 5 bases from J, with 18 bases in between. The CDR3 extends over 15 amino acids.

The chain employs TRBV6-4 and TRBJ1-2; D not certain. Trimming shortened V by 5 bases and J by 0 bases, and 16 bases separated the two germline ends. The CDR3 has 16 residues. Germline loops: CDR1 MRHNA, CDR2 SNTAGT. CDR3 protein: CASSSSSGRSNYGYTF. The CDR3 DNA is TGTGCCAGCAGTTCCTCCAGTGGCAGGTCTAACTATGGCTACACCTTC.

The V and J genes are TRBV4-1 and TRBJ2-1; TRBD2 aligns across 7 bases. The CDR3 is 17 residues long. In germline, CDR1 is MGHRA, CDR2 YSYEKL. V shed 0 bases, J shed 9 bases, and the junction held 14 bases outside the gene matches. DNA of the CDR3: TGCGCCAGCAGCCAAGATTGGGGCGGGAGCTATGGAGGTGAGCAGTTCTTC. Translating it yields CASSQDWGGSYGGEQFF.

The chain recombines TRBV5-4 with TRBJ2-5, with D perhaps matching TRBD2 (5 bases). Deletions cut 6 bases from V and 5 bases from J, with 20 bases between. This CDR3 spans 15 amino acids. From germline, CDR1 is SGHNT and CDR2 YYREEE (reference sequence). CDR3 coding DNA: TGTGCCAGCACCCCGAGAGGGCCAGGCGGGGAGACCCAGTACTTC. The encoded protein is CASTPRGPGGETQYF.

The chain combines TRBV5-6 with TRBJ2-7; possible D gene TRBD1, 5 bases. Looked up from germline, CDR1 is SGHDT and CDR2 is YYEEEE. This CDR3 has 14 residues. V was trimmed by 5 bases and J by 0 bases, leaving 12 bases between them. This chain's CDR3 is CASRARGSSYEQYF. CDR3 DNA sequence: TGTGCCAGCAGGGCAAGGGGTAGCTCCTACGAGCAGTACTTC. Full variable domain (rest looked up from reference TRBV5-6 and TRBJ2-7): DAGVTQSPTHLIKTRGQQVTLRCSPKSGHDTVSWYQQALGQGPQFIFQYYEEEERQRGNFPDRFSGHQFPNYSSELNVNALLLGDSALYLCASRARGSSYEQYFGPGTRLTVT.

V usage is TRBV6-5 and J usage is TRBJ1-2; 10 bases map to TRBD1. Germline V gives CDR1 MNHEY, CDR2 SVGAGI. The CDR3 contains 16 residues. V lost 1 base and J lost 0; bases outside the gene matches: 2. The DNA for the CDR3 is TGTGCCAGCAGTTACTGGACAGGGGGGACTAACTATGGCTACACCTTC. It encodes CASSYWTGGTNYGYTF.

The CDR3 is CASSSGQGGEAFF. The CDR3 DNA reads as TGCGCCAGCAGCTCGGGACAGGGCGGTGAAGCTTTCTTT. The V gene is TRBV5-1, the J gene TRBJ1-1; 9 nucleotides agree with TRBD1. The CDR3 has 13 residues. Germline CDR1 and CDR2: SGHRS and YFSETQ. Trimming removed 3 bases from V and 7 bases from J; junction bases left unmatched: 4.

This clone appeared once. J is TRBJ1-1 and V is TRBV6-5; 8 positions match TRBD1. CDR1 and CDR2 from the germline V gene are MNHEY and SVGAGI. The CDR3 spans 14 residues. V was pared by 6 bases and J by 4 bases, with 7 bases of the junction left unmatched. CDR3 loop: CASRITTGATEAFF. Written as DNA, the CDR3 is TGTGCCAGCAGGATAACGACAGGGGCCACTGAAGCTTTCTTT.

This clone was seen a few times. The V call is TRBV10-3, the J call TRBJ1-2; D is uncertain. CDR3 length equals 12 residues. Germline V gives CDR1 ENHRY, CDR2 SYGVKD. V was shortened by 0 bases and J by 8 bases, with 7 bases between the two germline ends. The CDR3 sequence: CAISESPLGYTF. CDR3 sequence (DNA): TGTGCCATCAGTGAGTCCCCCTTAGGCTACACCTTC.

Here the CDR3 DNA reads TGTGCCAGCTCCCCGGGACAGGCGAACACTGAAGCTTTCTTT. Its protein is CASSPGQANTEAFF. V gene TRBV18 combines with J gene TRBJ1-1, with 8 bases fitting TRBD1. This CDR3 region has 14 residues. The germline CDR1 and CDR2 sequences are KGHSH and LQKENI. The junction had 4 bases not matched to a gene; V was cut back by 6 bases and J by 1 base.

The V and J genes are TRBV27 and TRBJ1-2; a weak D match, TRBD1 (6 bases). The CDR3 covers 16 residues. Germline lookup yields CDR1 MNHEY and CDR2 SMNVEV (reference sequence). V was pared by 1 base and J by 4 bases, with 16 bases between. The CDR3 is CASSLYPRRGFYGYTF. The CDR3 DNA reads TGTGCCAGCAGTTTATACCCGCGTAGGGGGTTCTATGGCTACACCTTC.

This rearrangement joins TRBV6-1 to TRBJ1-1; no definite D call. Trimming took off 10 bases at V and 1 base at J, with 16 bases between the two ends. The CDR3 consists of 14 residues. Germline CDR1 MNHNS, CDR2 SASEGT. The CDR3 DNA follows: TGTGCCATGCGAGACACGGAACCGAACACTGAAGCTTTCTTT. This translates into CAMRDTEPNTEAFF.

The chain is built from TRBV6-5 and TRBJ1-2, with D perhaps TRBD1 (6 bases). Germline V gene sequence: CDR1 MNHEY, CDR2 SVGAGI. The V and J ends lost 6 bases and 3 bases respectively, with 14 bases between them. This CDR3 is built from 14 residues. The CDR3 DNA sequence: TGTGCCAGCAGACCCGACAGGTGGTACTATGGCTACACCTTC. This translates into CASRPDRWYYGYTF.